This T cell receptor (beta chain) comes out of a study of cytomegalovirus exposure and HLA in healthy donors. Germline CDR1 is SGHRS and CDR2 is YFSETQ. The CDR3 runs 16 residues. Trimming pared 4 bases from V and 1 base from J, leaving 15 bases between. About this clone: Its antigen is still unknown.

The PCR contained 60 Vbeta and 13 Jbeta primers. Here immunoSEQ multiplex PCR was the method, and the copy in TCRdb shows in-frame clones only, minus some. The sample lists roughly 40,000 clones; 50% to 55% were seen once. Study conclusions and caveats: When analyzed later, a missense DCLRE1C variant was found to be linked to TCR beta V- and J-gene trimming. The study flagged approximately 180 TCR beta chains as cytomegalovirus-associated.

The sequenced sample was PBMCs. The chain carries TRBV5-1 and TRBJ2-4; TRBD1 is a possible D gene (6 bases). This receptor was obtained from a human donor in good health. As DNA, the CDR3 is TGCGCCAGCAGCGCCACAGGGAATAGGGCCAAAAACATTCAGTACTTC. This translates into CASSATGNRAKNIQYF.